The entry below describes one TCR beta chain. Antigen specificity is unknown. CDR1 SGDLS and CDR2 YYNGEE come from the germline V gene. Trimming left V 0 bases short and J 0 bases short, with 4 bases between. This CDR3 contains 13 residues. The sample originates from a study of siplizumab effects on memory and regulatory T cells. Study-wide results and limits: Under siplizumab, an average around 64% of mappable alloreactive CD4+ clones were Treg-derived, compared with under 35% in controls. Naive T cells appeared more varied than memory cells and looked like key alloresponse contributors. Roughly 75-95% of proliferating clones (CD4+ or CD8+) could not be assigned a naive or memory phenotype. The drug siplizumab significantly decreased the alloreactive sequences that could be traced to unstimulated CD4+ memory cells.

Profiling relied on immunoSEQ multiplex PCR, and the TCRdb table lists in-frame clones only, not all of them. The table shows around 82,000 clones, with about 92% occurring only once. Sequenced: CD8+ T cells sorted from blood. J is TRBJ2-7 and V is TRBV9; D call uncertain. This TCR was recovered from a human donor in good health. The CDR3 DNA reads as TGTGCCAGCAGCGTAGACAGCTCCTACGAGCAGTACTTC. This codes for CASSVDSSYEQYF.